This T cell receptor beta chain was sequenced for a study of regulatory T cells in long-lasting Graves disease (dated by TCRdb to the early 2020s). With regard to the full study: Antithyroid drugs had been taken for less than 3 months by newly diagnosed Graves' disease patients. This study used TCR sequencing and RNA sequencing of peripheral blood to compare persistent Graves' disease patients against newly diagnosed Graves' disease patients. A total of around 33 samples were covered by TCR sequencing, comprising around 13 persistent and some 20 newly diagnosed Graves' disease patients. The study was conducted in China and was registered as a clinical trial. What the research found in general, with its limitations: The authors acknowledged the small sample size as a limitation that may reduce accuracy. The study examined only peripheral blood because the primary lesion, thyroid tissue, could not be accessed. Compared with newly diagnosed patients, patients with persistent Graves' disease had lower TCR Shannon entropy and fewer highly expanded clones, which suggests clonal expansion. Persistent disease showed preferential use of TRBV28, TRBJ1-2 and TRBJ2-5, whereas newly diagnosed disease favored TRBV20-1 and TRBJ2-1. Persistent patients shared more public clonotypes among themselves (more than 2,500) than newly diagnosed patients did (approximately 870). Sequencing and analysis were limited to the TCR beta chain.

Taken with the paper, the label for time point translates to: newly diagnosed GD, antithyroid drugs for less than 3 months. For both TCR sequencing and RNA sequencing, RNA was extracted from PBMCs in TRIzol. The diagnosis of Graves' disease was made according to American Thyroid Association guidelines. Patients were recruited from an endocrinology department in Xi'an, China. Each patient gave roughly 10 milliliters of peripheral blood, collected in an EDTA anticoagulant tube. PBMCs were isolated by Ficoll Paque Plus density gradient separation without further T cell sorting. An Agilent 2100 Bioanalyzer and agarose gel were used to check RNA quality, while a NanoDrop 2000 measured RNA concentration. The junction shows trimming of 2 bases on V and 6 bases on J, and the gene matches do not reach 3 bases of it. According to the germline V gene, CDR1 reads MNHEY and CDR2 reads SVGAGI. Including cysteine and phenylalanine, the CDR3 has 16 amino acids. Only CDR3 DNA is held: 48 bases, read in frame from base 1.

To prepare the library, multiplex PCR was applied. The instrument was an Illumina HiSeq 4000. TCR beta libraries were built with iRepertoire HTBI primers and Arm-PCR amplification of CDR3 regions. Before sequencing, the PCR products underwent gel purification. Concerning the study's data processing: Gene usage analysis of CDR3 amino acid clonotypes used the 55 to 65 TRBV and more than 13 TRBJ segments found across samples. COPE and FqMerger were used to merge filtered high-quality paired reads into contigs. Contigs were aligned with BLAST to IMGT TRBV, TRBD and TRBJ reference genes, and CDR3 was defined per IMGT. Highly expanded clones were defined as clonotypes with a frequency above 0.1%. Shannon entropy was used to measure repertoire diversity, and the Gini coefficient was used to measure V-J evenness. A clonotype was considered public if more than one individual shared it. TCRdb ran its own pipeline on the public reads, namely fastp trimming at Q25 and MiXCR clone calling, and kept in-frame beta chains. Merged by CDR3 protein, the rows form single entries marked with the most common genes and DNA. The V and J calls and clone size are TCRdb's, not the authors'. This sample holds a few hundred thousand distinct CDR3 sequences; 16% were observed only once. Roughly 23% of the sample rests with the top ten.

This clonotype was detected only a few times. Its antigen remains undetermined. Base qualities are not provided; no much larger clone lies one nucleotide away. These same records also appear under a second study, on T cells in Graves' hyperthyroidism and ophthalmopathy. As noted in the second study: Stable Graves' hyperthyroidism was defined as no progression to ophthalmopathy during 18 months of follow-up. Hyperthyroidism patients were newly diagnosed, had a disease duration of under 2 months, and were aged 18 to 65 years. The study excluded patients with uncontrolled infections, other autoimmune diseases, pregnancy or lactation. Diagnoses were based on clinical symptoms, serum thyroxine and TRAb, thyroid ultrasound and orbital computed tomography. A first-round RT-PCR of the TCR CDR3 used the HTBI primer set with the Qiagen OneStep RT-PCR kit. Blood samples also contained most of the expanded thyroid clonotypes (frequency above 0.001), which suggests that blood repertoires may reflect thyroid immune responses. A 13 V-J signature model separated ophthalmopathy from stable hyperthyroidism, with approximately 87% sensitivity and around 84% specificity in cross-validation and 80%/75% in testing. In validation, progression to ophthalmopathy was predicted by the model with nearly 71% sensitivity and 72.22% specificity, a median of approximately 6.5 months before onset. A discovery cohort of roughly 100 patients, 43 with Graves' ophthalmopathy and approximately 60 with stable Graves' hyperthyroidism, was used to find distinguishing TCR V-J signatures. Prospective prediction of ophthalmopathy was tested in an independent validation cohort consisting of about 20 hyperthyroidism patients and 15 to 17 patients who later progressed to ophthalmopathy. The roughly 91 discovery patients were randomly divided into training and test sets at a 7:3 ratio. Thyroid tissue and blood T-cell repertoires from over 5 Graves' hyperthyroidism patients were also compared in the study. Following sampling, methimazole starting at 30 mg daily was given to hyperthyroidism patients, and high-dose intravenous methylprednisolone was given to ophthalmopathy patients. Libraries were constructed in a second round of multiplex PCR, after which size selection and purification were performed. Libraries were sequenced paired-end with 100 bp reads on an Illumina HiSeq2000. Raw data were processed with SOAPnuke, discarding reads with adapters, uncalled bases, mean Phred below 15, or no exact constant-primer or identifier match. High-quality paired reads were merged with COPE v1.2.5, and unique nucleotide sequences were defined as clonotypes. MiTCR v1.1 was used to align the clonotypes against IMGT TRBV, TRBD and TRBJ reference segments. The analysis was restricted to V-J combinations with a frequency above 0.0001, which together covered roughly 99% of the repertoires. A TCS score was defined as the ratio of F50 (clonal expansion) to E x V (chaos), with BLOSUM62-based TCRdist applied between CDR3 peptides within each V-J. Welch's t-statistics and random forest reduced around 510 V-J features to about 12, which were used in a naive Bayes classifier (R e1071). Sample size was not statistically predetermined, and investigators were not blinded to group allocation. According to the paper, TCR Vbeta CDR3 sequencing was carried out on 135 peripheral blood samples, which came from under 50 ophthalmopathy, 75 or so hyperthyroidism and about 17 progressor patients.

The TCR originated in a woman under 30 with Graves disease. Donor details come from another sample of the same person, matched by shared clones. The chain is made from TRBV6-5 and TRBJ2-1; TRBD2 agrees with 14 junctional bases. Sequences were derived from peripheral blood mononuclear cells (PBMCs), sampled at new diagnosis, from a patient treated with antithyroid drugs. The CDR3 here reads CASSYRLAGGGNEQFF. The nucleotides are TGTGCCAGCAGTTACCGACTAGCGGGAGGGGGCAATGAGCAGTTCTTC.